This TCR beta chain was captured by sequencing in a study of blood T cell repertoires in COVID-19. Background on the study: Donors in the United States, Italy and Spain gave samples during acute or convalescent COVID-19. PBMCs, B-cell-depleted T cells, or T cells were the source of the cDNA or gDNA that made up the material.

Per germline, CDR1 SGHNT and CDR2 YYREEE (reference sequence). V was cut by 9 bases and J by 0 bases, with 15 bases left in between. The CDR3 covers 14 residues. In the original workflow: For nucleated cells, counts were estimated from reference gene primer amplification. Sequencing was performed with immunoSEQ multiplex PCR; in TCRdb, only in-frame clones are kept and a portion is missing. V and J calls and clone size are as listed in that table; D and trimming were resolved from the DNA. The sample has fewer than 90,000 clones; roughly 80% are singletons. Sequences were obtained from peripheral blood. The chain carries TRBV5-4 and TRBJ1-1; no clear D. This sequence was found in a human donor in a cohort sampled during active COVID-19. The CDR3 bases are TGTGCCACCCACACACGGCGGTTGAACACTGAAGCTTTCTTT. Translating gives CATHTRRLNTEAFF.